A single sample is the source of the 32 T cell receptor beta chains below, sequenced in a study of CD4 T cells in relation to SARS-CoV-2 and coronaviruses. TCRdb's table, derived via immunoSEQ multiplex PCR, lists solely in-frame clones and lacks some. This table holds about 26,000 clones, around 76% found once. The unexposed donors gave CD4+ T cells in about 2010-2019, prior to COVID-19. CD4+ T cells were isolated from the cells after roughly 11 days of culture. No antigen has been identified for these receptors. The sample taken for sequencing was CD4+ T cells from PBMCs, cultured in vitro. These TCRs come from a human donor in good health.

V and J are TRBV5-1 and TRBJ2-1; D is possibly TRBD1 (5 bases). The germline V gene encodes CDR1 SGHRS and CDR2 YFSETQ. The V end lost 0 bases, the J end lost 6 bases, and 7 bases lay between the germline ends. The CDR3 totals 13 residues. Written as DNA, the CDR3 is TGCGCCAGCAGCTTGGGGGGCCTCAATGAGCAGTTCTTC. Residues: CASSLGGLNEQFF.

The rearrangement uses TRBV5-5 and TRBJ2-7; 7 bases align to TRBD1. The CDR3 consists of 13 residues. With V trimmed by 4 bases and J by 4 bases, 5 bases remained unmatched. Germline V gene lookup returns CDR1 SGHKS and CDR2 YYEKEE (reference sequence). In DNA, the CDR3 is TGTGCCAGCAGCGCCTGGACAGGTTACGAGCAGTACTTC. It is translated as CASSAWTGYEQYF.

V is TRBV29-1 and J is TRBJ1-1; D is unclear. Germline V lookup: CDR1 SQVTM, CDR2 ANQGSEA. The length of the CDR3 is 13 residues. V lost 6 bases, J lost 0 bases, and 11 bases lay in between. The CDR3: CSVATEMNTEAFF. The CDR3 DNA follows: TGCAGCGTAGCCACAGAAATGAACACTGAAGCTTTCTTT.

This chain uses TRBV19 with TRBJ2-5; 10 bases match TRBD2. In germline, CDR1 is LNHDA, CDR2 SQIVND (reference sequence). V shed 8 bases, J shed 5 bases, and the junction held 11 bases outside the gene matches. The CDR3 is made up of 15 amino acids. CDR3 in DNA: TGTGCCAGTCAAGAAAGCGGGAGGGCGGGGGAGACCCAGTACTTC. Its translation: CASQESGRAGETQYF.

This clone was observed once. The gene calls are TRBV5-1 and TRBJ1-3; no clear D. The CDR3 covers 17 residues. Per germline, CDR1 SGHRS and CDR2 YFSETQ. Deletions cut 0 bases from V and 0 bases from J, with 13 bases between. The CDR3 spells CASSLGGWEISGNTIYF. CDR3 coding DNA: TGCGCCAGCAGCTTGGGGGGATGGGAAATCTCTGGAAACACCATATATTTT.

This clone is a singleton in its sample. This sequence joins TRBV29-1 and TRBJ2-1; 12 bases fit TRBD2. The CDR3 has 15 residues. V shed 2 bases, J shed 8 bases, and the junction held 7 bases outside the gene matches. Germline-derived CDR1 and CDR2 are SQVTM and ANQGSEA. In DNA form, the CDR3 reads TGCAGCGTTGAAATGAGGACTAGCGGGGTCGATGAGCAGTTCTTC. It specifies CSVEMRTSGVDEQFF.

This clone was detected a few times. The CDR3 sequence is CASSLSPTITYEQYF. The CDR3 DNA follows: TGTGCCAGCAGCTTGAGCCCTACCATCACCTACGAGCAGTACTTC. The rearrangement joins TRBV5-6 to TRBJ2-7; no firm D call. V was cut by 1 base and J by 2 bases, with 13 bases left in between. CDR1 is SGHDT, CDR2 YYEEEE, per germline. CDR3 length: 15 amino acids.

The V gene is TRBV5-1, the J gene TRBJ2-7; D ambiguous. Trimming took 3 bases from V and 2 from J, leaving 18 bases between them. This CDR3 spans 16 amino acids. Germline-derived CDR1 and CDR2 are SGHRS and YFSETQ. The CDR3 DNA is TGCGCCAGCAGCTGGGGTCGGTTTAACTCGGCCTACGAGCAGTACTTC. Translating gives CASSWGRFNSAYEQYF.

The genes are TRBV5-1 and TRBJ1-2, with D perhaps matching TRBD1 (6 bases). The length of the CDR3 is 15 residues. The V and J ends lost 0 bases and 4 bases respectively, with 13 bases between them. Germline V gene lookup returns CDR1 SGHRS and CDR2 YFSETQ. The DNA of the CDR3 is TGCGCCAGCAGCTTGGCCGACGGGGGCCCCTATGGCTACACCTTC. Protein product: CASSLADGGPYGYTF. The complete variable domain, with remaining parts taken from reference TRBV5-1 and TRBJ1-2, reads KAGVTQTPRYLIKTRGQQVTLSCSPISGHRSVSWYQQTPGQGLQFLFEYFSETQRNKGNFPGRFSGRQFSNSRSEMNVSTLELGDSALYLCASSLADGGPYGYTFGSGTRLTVV.

The chain is built from TRBV29-1 and TRBJ2-1; 8 bases are shared with TRBD1. The junction had 10 bases not matched to a gene; V was cut back by 7 bases and J by 8 bases. Germline CDR1 SQVTM, CDR2 ANQGSEA. This CDR3 contains 13 residues. The CDR3 reads CSARTGSGDEQFF. The CDR3 DNA sequence: TGCAGCGCCCGGACAGGGTCGGGGGATGAGCAGTTCTTC.

This clone was seen only a few times. The chain couples TRBV4-1 to TRBJ1-1; 7 bases are shared with TRBD1. The junction had 9 bases not matched to a gene; V was cut back by 8 bases and J by 0 bases. CDR1 is MGHRA, CDR2 YSYEKL, per germline. This CDR3 region has 15 residues. In DNA, the CDR3 is TGCGCCAGCTGCCCGGGACAGCACATGAACACTGAAGCTTTCTTT. This codes for CASCPGQHMNTEAFF.

Only a few counts were recorded for this clone. This chain links TRBV30 with TRBJ1-2, with 8 bases aligning to TRBD1. CDR3 length equals 14 residues. The germline V gene encodes CDR1 GTSNPN and CDR2 SVGIG (reference sequence). V lost 2 bases, J lost 6 bases, and 8 bases stayed unmatched. CDR3 sequence (DNA): TGTGCCTGGAGTTCAGGGGGCGTGTATAATGGCTACACCTTC. Translated, it gives CAWSSGGVYNGYTF.

J is TRBJ1-4 and V is TRBV4-1, with 7 nucleotides matching TRBD1. The CDR3 sequence is 14 residues long. Losses at the gene ends were 3 bases for V and 5 bases for J; bases not matched to a gene: 3. Germline V gives CDR1 MGHRA, CDR2 YSYEKL. This CDR3 reads CASSQGQKNEKLFF. DNA for the CDR3: TGCGCCAGCAGCCAGGGACAGAAGAATGAAAAACTGTTTTTT.

V is TRBV18 and J is TRBJ2-1; 10 bases fit TRBD1. CDR1 and CDR2 from the germline V gene are KGHSH and LQKENI. Losses at the gene ends were 2 bases for V and 5 bases for J; bases not matched to a gene: 9. This CDR3 has 17 amino acids. The CDR3 protein is CASSPGQGGMVNNEQFF. The CDR3 coding sequence is TGTGCCAGCTCACCAGGACAGGGGGGGATGGTAAACAATGAGCAGTTCTTC.

This clone was recorded a few times. The chain links TRBV5-6 to TRBJ2-1; TRBD1 agrees at 9 bases. CDR3 length: 15 amino acids. The germline CDR1 and CDR2 sequences are SGHDT and YYEEEE. The V and J ends lost 3 bases and 5 bases, in that order; junction bases with no gene match: 6. The CDR3 here is CASSSTGQGHNEQFF. The CDR3 coding sequence is TGTGCCAGCAGCTCTACGGGACAGGGACACAATGAGCAGTTCTTC. Based on the CDR3 plus reference TRBV5-6 and TRBJ2-1, the full variable domain is DAGVTQSPTHLIKTRGQQVTLRCSPKSGHDTVSWYQQALGQGPQFIFQYYEEEERQRGNFPDRFSGHQFPNYSSELNVNALLLGDSALYLCASSSTGQGHNEQFFGPGTRLTVL.

The rearrangement uses TRBV10-3 and TRBJ1-1; 8 positions match TRBD1. Per the germline V gene, CDR1 is ENHRY and CDR2 is SYGVKD. The trim removed 0 bases at V and 6 bases at J, leaving 9 bases unmatched. This CDR3 has 16 residues. In DNA form, the CDR3 reads TGTGCCATCAGTGAGTCGCGACAGGGGAGGGGGGCTGAAGCTTTCTTT. It translates to CAISESRQGRGAEAFF.

The chain combines TRBV5-4 with TRBJ2-1; 11 bases map to TRBD2. This CDR3 is built from 18 residues. CDR1 is SGHNT and CDR2 is YYREEE in the germline V gene (reference sequence). V was pared by 0 bases and J by 0 bases, with 5 bases of the junction left unmatched. CDR3: CASSLDLSGRGSYNEQFF. CDR3 nucleotides: TGTGCCAGCAGCTTGGATCTTAGCGGGAGGGGCTCCTACAATGAGCAGTTCTTC.

The chain recombines TRBV7-3 with TRBJ2-3, with 7 bases fitting TRBD2. CDR3 length equals 15 residues. Per germline, CDR1 SGHTA and CDR2 FQGTGA. V lost 1 base, J lost 3 bases, and 4 bases stayed unmatched. This CDR3 reads CASSLSGRGTDTQYF. CDR3 sequence (DNA): TGTGCCAGCAGCTTAAGTGGGAGGGGAACAGATACGCAGTATTTT.

The rearrangement uses TRBV7-2 and TRBJ1-2; 7 bases line up with TRBD1. The CDR3 is 13 residues long. The V and J ends lost 4 bases and 4 bases, in that order; junction bases with no gene match: 3. Germline V CDR1 and CDR2: SGHTA, FQGNSA. The CDR3 protein is CASSSGQFYGYTF. Here the CDR3 DNA reads TGTGCCAGCAGCTCGGGACAGTTCTATGGCTACACCTTC.

In this sample, this clone turned up a few times. V usage is TRBV5-1 and J usage is TRBJ1-5, with D tentatively TRBD1 (5 bases). V shed 4 bases and J shed 4 bases, with 9 bases lying between them. The germline V gene has CDR1 SGHRS and CDR2 YFSETQ. This CDR3 is built from 13 residues. As DNA, the CDR3 is TGCGCCAGCAGCGTGGACACAAATCAGCCCCAGCATTTT. Its protein product is CASSVDTNQPQHF.

This clone was observed a few times. The chain joins TRBV13 to TRBJ1-3; D is unclear. Germline CDR1 reads PRHDT; CDR2 reads FYEKMQ (reference sequence). The CDR3 runs 15 residues. Trimming removed 5 bases at V and 0 bases at J, with 11 bases between. DNA of the CDR3: TGTGCCAGCAGCGATCGACGGCTCTCTGGAAACACCATATATTTT. This encodes CASSDRRLSGNTIYF.

This clone has a single count. The rearrangement joins TRBV7-9 to TRBJ1-2; no reliable D call. There are 15 residues in the CDR3. The V end was cut by 5 bases, the J end by 7 bases, with 20 bases between. The germline gives CDR1 SEHNR, CDR2 FQNEAQ (reference sequence). This CDR3 reads CASSLEAVHGGGYTF. The DNA of the CDR3 is TGTGCCAGCAGCCTAGAGGCAGTACACGGAGGTGGCTACACCTTC. Variable domain in full (rest from reference TRBV7-9 and TRBJ1-2): DTGVSQNPRHKITKRGQNVTFRCDPISEHNRLYWYRQTLGQGPEFLTYFQNEAQLEKSRLLSDRFSAERPKGSFSTLEIQRTEQGDSAMYLCASSLEAVHGGGYTFGSGTRLTVV.

This chain joins TRBV5-6 and TRBJ2-7; D is perhaps TRBD1 or TRBD2 (8 bases each). The V gene's germline CDR1 is SGHDT and CDR2 YYEEEE. V lost 4 bases, J lost 4 bases, and 27 bases lay in between. This CDR3 has 18 residues. The CDR3: CASSNTYGQGGRIYEQYF. Here the CDR3 DNA reads TGTGCCAGCAGCAATACCTACGGACAGGGCGGGAGGATATACGAGCAGTACTTC.

V and J are TRBV24-1 and TRBJ2-7, with TRBD1 matching over 7 bases. V shed 10 bases and J 4 bases; nucleotides not matched to a gene: 9. The CDR3 length is 13 residues. Germline V gives CDR1 KGHDR, CDR2 SFDVKD. The CDR3 DNA follows: TGTGCCACTCACCGAGGGGGCTGGTACGAGCAGTACTTC. Translated: CATHRGGWYEQYF.

The chain carries TRBV7-9 and TRBJ2-7; D gene uncertain. The germline CDR1 and CDR2 sequences are SEHNR and FQNEAQ (reference sequence). This CDR3 is 15 amino acids long. V dropped 1 base and J dropped 3 bases, with 13 bases sitting between them. For the CDR3, the DNA is TGTGCCAGCAGCTTAGGAGGCCAAGCCATCTACGAGCAGTACTTC. It encodes CASSLGGQAIYEQYF.

The CDR3 DNA is TGCAGCGTTGGGCCGAACCAAGAGACCCAGTACTTC. Its translation is CSVGPNQETQYF. The rearrangement uses TRBV29-1 and TRBJ2-5; no definite D call. V was pared by 4 bases and J by 0 bases, with 6 bases between. The CDR3 covers 12 residues. Germline CDR1 is SQVTM and CDR2 is ANQGSEA. The entire variable domain, with the rest obtained from reference TRBV29-1 and TRBJ2-5, is as follows: SAVISQKPSRDICQRGTSLTIQCQVDSQVTMMFWYRQQPGQSLTLIATANQGSEATYESGFVIDKFPISRPNLTFSTLTVSNMSPEDSSIYLCSVGPNQETQYFGPGTRLLVL.

V usage is TRBV5-1 and J usage is TRBJ2-3; D unclear. The germline V and J ends were trimmed by 4 bases and 6 bases, with 6 bases remaining between them. CDR1 is SGHRS, CDR2 YFSETQ, per germline. This CDR3 is built from 11 residues. The CDR3 bases are TGCGCCAGCAGCGCGTCGGATACGCAGTATTTT. This translates into CASSASDTQYF.

The gene calls are TRBV19 and TRBJ1-5; TRBD1 matches at 9 bases. CDR3 length equals 15 residues. V lost 1 base and J lost 4; bases outside the gene matches: 2. The germline CDR1 and CDR2 sequences are LNHDA and SQIVND (reference sequence). CDR3 loop: CASSIGQGGNQPQHF. The CDR3 region has the DNA TGTGCCAGTAGTATAGGACAGGGGGGGAATCAGCCCCAGCATTTT.

The CDR3 DNA sequence: TGTGCCACGTCCTTCTCCGGGGACGACCTCGACACCGGGGAGCTGTTTTTT. Protein sequence: CATSFSGDDLDTGELFF. The chain employs TRBV10-3 and TRBJ2-2; TRBD1 or TRBD2 may be the D gene (5 bases each). Deletions cut 10 bases from V and 3 bases from J, with 24 bases between. The CDR3 consists of 17 residues. Per germline, CDR1 ENHRY and CDR2 SYGVKD.

This clone showed up just once. The chain combines TRBV7-2 with TRBJ2-5; 8 bases are a match to TRBD2. Per germline, CDR1 SGHTA and CDR2 FQGNSA. Losses at the gene ends were 6 bases for V and 5 bases for J; bases not matched to a gene: 8. The CDR3 sequence is 14 residues long. Here the CDR3 DNA reads TGTGCCAGCAGACCGTTTCTAGCGGGTGAGACCCAGTACTTC. It translates to CASRPFLAGETQYF.

The J gene is TRBJ2-4, the V gene TRBV6-1; 11 nucleotides match TRBD2. Germline CDR1 is MNHNS and CDR2 is SASEGT. The ends lost 1 base at V and 14 bases at J; junction bases unmatched: 7. CDR3 length equals 14 residues. This chain's CDR3 is CASSEVNSGGAEYF. The CDR3, as DNA: TGTGCCAGCAGTGAAGTTAATAGCGGGGGGGCGGAGTACTTC.

The gene calls are TRBV9 and TRBJ1-1; D ambiguous. The V gene lost 2 bases and the J gene lost 3 bases, with 11 bases spanning the gap. Germline CDR1 reads SGDLS; CDR2 reads YYNGEE. The CDR3 extends over 14 amino acids. CDR3 bases: TGTGCCAGCAGCGTCCACAGTGGGGACACTGAAGCTTTCTTT. Translated: CASSVHSGDTEAFF.